What follows are 26 T cell receptor beta chains derived from one specimen sequenced in a study of T cell changes during pregnancy in multiple sclerosis. Assay used: immunoSEQ multiplex PCR; TCRdb lists only in-frame clones, some missing. Of about 51,000 clones in the sample, around 92% were seen once. Sequences were derived from CD4+ T cells from peripheral blood mononuclear cells, sampled in the third trimester of pregnancy. These receptor sequences come from a female donor with multiple sclerosis, enrolled in a pregnancy study.

This clone was seen once. The V gene is TRBV7-9, the J gene TRBJ2-7, with D possibly matching TRBD2 (6 bases). In germline, CDR1 is SEHNR, CDR2 FQNEAQ (reference sequence). The CDR3 is 13 residues long. The V gene lost 2 bases and the J gene lost 7 bases, with 12 bases spanning the gap. The CDR3 DNA sequence: TGTGCCAGCAGCTTACGGGAGACTAGTGAGCAGTACTTC. This codes for CASSLRETSEQYF.

The chain uses TRBV5-1 and TRBJ2-1, with a possible D match to TRBD2 (5 bases). The germline V gene encodes CDR1 SGHRS and CDR2 YFSETQ. V gave up 1 base and J gave up 0 bases, with 17 bases separating them. The CDR3 contains 18 residues. This chain's CDR3 is CASSLWARVDASYNEQFF. The CDR3 DNA reads TGCGCCAGCAGCTTGTGGGCGAGGGTGGACGCCTCCTACAATGAGCAGTTCTTC.

This clone is a singleton in its sample. The rearrangement uses TRBV25-1 and TRBJ1-4, with TRBD1 as a possible D gene (6 bases). The CDR3 covers 15 residues. Germline assignment: CDR1 MGHDK and CDR2 SYGVNS. V lost 4 bases to trimming and J lost 5 bases, with 14 bases between them. The CDR3 DNA sequence: TGTGCCAGCAGTGTGAAGACAGGACTGAATGAAAAACTGTTTTTT. Translated, it gives CASSVKTGLNEKLFF. Full variable domain (missing parts from reference TRBV25-1 and TRBJ1-4): EADIYQTPRYLVIGTGKKITLECSQTMGHDKMYWYQQDPGMELHLIHYSYGVNSTEKGDLSSESTVSRIRTEHFPLTLESARPSHTSQYLCASSVKTGLNEKLFFGSGTQLSVL.

This chain joins TRBV19 and TRBJ2-3; 10 bases match TRBD2. CDR3 size: 16 residues. The V segment lost 6 bases and the J segment 3 bases; nucleotides outside the gene matches: 9. Germline V gene lookup returns CDR1 LNHDA and CDR2 SQIVND (reference sequence). The DNA for the CDR3 is TGTGCCAGTAGATGGGGGCGAGCGGGAGGGACAGATACGCAGTATTTT. It is translated as CASRWGRAGGTDTQYF.

The chain joins TRBV5-1 to TRBJ2-1, with 7 bases that match TRBD2. The CDR3 has 16 residues. J lost 5 bases, V lost 0 bases, and 8 bases had no gene match. Germline lookup yields CDR1 SGHRS and CDR2 YFSETQ. As DNA, the CDR3 is TGCGCCAGCAGCTTGGCGGCGCTAGCGGATAACAATGAGCAGTTCTTC. It translates to CASSLAALADNNEQFF.

The chain has TRBV5-1 and TRBJ1-2; 8 bases line up with TRBD1. With 0 bases clipped from V and 4 bases from J, the junction kept 5 bases outside the gene matches. The CDR3 is made up of 15 amino acids. Per germline, CDR1 SGHRS and CDR2 YFSETQ. For the CDR3, the DNA is TGCGCCAGCAGCTTGGGGGACAGGAGGACCTATGGCTACACCTTC. This gives the protein CASSLGDRRTYGYTF. The full variable domain, rest sourced from reference TRBV5-1 and TRBJ1-2, is KAGVTQTPRYLIKTRGQQVTLSCSPISGHRSVSWYQQTPGQGLQFLFEYFSETQRNKGNFPGRFSGRQFSNSRSEMNVSTLELGDSALYLCASSLGDRRTYGYTFGSGTRLTVV.

J is TRBJ2-7 and V is TRBV5-1; TRBD1 agrees at 7 bases. The CDR3 has 14 residues. Germline CDR1 and CDR2: SGHRS and YFSETQ. Germline trimming cut 1 base from V and 2 bases from J; bases unmatched to any gene: 3. The CDR3, as DNA: TGCGCCAGCAGCTTGACAGGGGAAACCTACGAGCAGTACTTC. Its translation: CASSLTGETYEQYF.

This rearrangement joins TRBV21-1 to TRBJ2-3; TRBD2, as called in the table, went unchecked against the DNA. TRBV21-1 is labeled a pseudogene. The CDR3 covers 17 residues. CDR3 DNA: TGTGCCAGCAGCAAAGGAAGGAGGGCGCAGGGAACAGATACGCAGTATTTT. This gives the protein CASSKGRRAQGTDTQYF.

This chain joins TRBV6-5 and TRBJ2-7, with no clear D. V was trimmed by 7 bases and J by 0 bases, leaving 13 bases between them. This CDR3 region has 14 residues. From germline, CDR1 is MNHEY and CDR2 SVGAGI. CDR3: CASNPRMSSYEQYF. The DNA of the CDR3 is TGTGCCAGCAACCCCAGGATGAGCTCCTACGAGCAGTACTTC.

The chain carries TRBV2 and TRBJ2-5; 9 bases are a match to TRBD1. From germline, CDR1 is SNHLY and CDR2 FYNNEI. The ends lost 10 bases at V and 5 bases at J; junction bases unmatched: 14. The CDR3 contains 15 residues. The CDR3 coding sequence is TGTGCCACACTCCCAGGGGACAGGGTCCGGGAGACCCAGTACTTC. It encodes CATLPGDRVRETQYF.

V gene TRBV6-4 combines with J gene TRBJ1-1, with D uncertain. This CDR3 region has 17 residues. The ends were cut back, 5 bases at V and 0 bases at J, with 19 bases in the middle. CDR1 MRHNA and CDR2 SNTAGT come from the germline V gene. The CDR3 is CASSPSRRADMNTEAFF. In nucleotides, the CDR3 is TGTGCCAGCAGTCCCTCCCGGAGGGCAGATATGAACACTGAAGCTTTCTTT.

The chain recombines TRBV6-5 with TRBJ1-6; D not resolved. The V and J ends lost 6 bases and 7 bases respectively, with 13 bases between them. CDR1 and CDR2 from the germline V gene are MNHEY and SVGAGI. The CDR3 is 14 amino acids. The CDR3 is CASRPGPGNSPLHF. The CDR3 DNA reads TGTGCCAGCAGGCCCGGTCCCGGGAATTCACCCCTCCACTTT.

This chain links TRBV10-1 with TRBJ2-2; 12 bases line up with TRBD1. The ends lost 4 bases at V and 8 bases at J; junction bases unmatched: 5. The germline V gene encodes CDR1 WNHNN and CDR2 SYGVQD (reference sequence). The CDR3 extends over 15 amino acids. The CDR3 region is CASSGGQGALGELFF. CDR3 nucleotides: TGCGCCAGCAGTGGGGGACAGGGGGCCTTAGGGGAGCTGTTTTTT.

The chain couples TRBV7-9 to TRBJ1-2; TRBD1 matches at 12 bases. Trimming cost V 0 bases and J 8 bases; bases outside gene matches: 4. Germline assignment: CDR1 SEHNR and CDR2 FQNEAQ (reference sequence). This CDR3 contains 15 residues. CDR3 nucleotide sequence: TGTGCCAGCAGCTTAGCGGGACAGGGGGCTGGAGGCTACACCTTC. Its translation: CASSLAGQGAGGYTF. Based on the CDR3 plus reference TRBV7-9 and TRBJ1-2, the full variable domain is DTGVSQNPRHKITKRGQNVTFRCDPISEHNRLYWYRQTLGQGPEFLTYFQNEAQLEKSRLLSDRFSAERPKGSFSTLEIQRTEQGDSAMYLCASSLAGQGAGGYTFGSGTRLTVV.

The V call is TRBV28, the J call TRBJ1-5, with 11 bases that match TRBD1. Germline V gene sequence: CDR1 MDHEN, CDR2 SYDVKM. This CDR3 has 15 residues. The junction had 5 bases not matched to a gene; V was cut back by 6 bases and J by 4 bases. CDR3 protein: CASSWGTGGNQPQHF. CDR3 coding DNA: TGTGCCAGCAGCTGGGGGACAGGGGGAAATCAGCCCCAGCATTTT.

In DNA form, the CDR3 reads TGTGCCAGTAGTCCCAGGGGCAACTATGGCTACACCTTC. This gives the protein CASSPRGNYGYTF. The genes are TRBV19 and TRBJ1-2, with a tentative D call TRBD1 (6 bases). The CDR3 is made up of 13 amino acids. Per the germline V gene, CDR1 is LNHDA and CDR2 is SQIVND (reference sequence). V gave up 5 bases and J gave up 2 bases, with 9 bases separating them. The full variable domain, completed using reference TRBV19 and TRBJ1-2, is DGGITQSPKYLFRKEGQNVTLSCEQNLNHDAMYWYRQDPGQGLRLIYYSQIVNDFQKGDIAEGYSVSREKKESFPLTVTSAQKNPTAFYLCASSPRGNYGYTFGSGTRLTVV.

This rearrangement joins TRBV6-1 to TRBJ1-5; TRBD1 aligns across 7 bases. There are 16 residues in the CDR3. V lost 4 bases and J lost 0; bases outside the gene matches: 6. Germline CDR1 MNHNS, CDR2 SASEGT. CDR3 in DNA: TGTGCCAGCAGTGGGGGACAGCCATATAGCAATCAGCCCCAGCATTTT. It yields the protein CASSGGQPYSNQPQHF.

V gene TRBV6-6 combines with J gene TRBJ2-5; no clear D gene. Trimming took 5 bases from V and 5 from J, leaving 6 bases between them. Germline V gene data show CDR1 as MNHNY and CDR2 as SVGAGI (reference sequence). The CDR3 contains 11 residues. The CDR3 reads CASSLQETQYF. The DNA for the CDR3 is TGTGCCAGCAGTCTCCAGGAGACCCAGTACTTC.

The chain links TRBV27 to TRBJ2-7; 9 bases line up with TRBD2. This CDR3 contains 17 residues. CDR1 is MNHEY, CDR2 SMNVEV, per germline (reference sequence). The trim removed 4 bases at V and 1 base at J, leaving 11 bases unmatched. CDR3 in DNA: TGTGCCAGCAGTTATAGCCAGAGCGGGAGGATTTCCTACGAGCAGTACTTC. This gives the protein CASSYSQSGRISYEQYF.

This chain uses TRBV19 with TRBJ2-1, with 14 bases lining up with TRBD2. Germline V lookup: CDR1 LNHDA, CDR2 SQIVND (reference sequence). Trimming took 5 bases from V and 6 from J; bases not matched to a gene: 6. The length of the CDR3 is 16 residues. The CDR3 nucleotides are TGTGCCAGTAGTCCAGCTGGACTAGCGGGGGGCAATGAGCAGTTCTTC. Residues: CASSPAGLAGGNEQFF.

The chain uses TRBV11-2 and TRBJ2-7; no clear D. The germline gives CDR1 SGHAT, CDR2 FQNNGV. The length of the CDR3 is 13 residues. V was pared by 4 bases and J by 4 bases, with 11 bases between. The CDR3 coding sequence is TGTGCCAGCAGCTACAGCCTTACTTACGAGCAGTACTTC. Protein product: CASSYSLTYEQYF.

V gene TRBV5-4 combines with J gene TRBJ2-2; D not certain. The CDR3 has 14 amino acids. V was trimmed by 0 bases and J by 4 bases, leaving 7 bases between them. Germline loops: CDR1 SGHNT, CDR2 YYREEE (reference sequence). The CDR3: CASSLAVFTGELFF. The DNA for the CDR3 is TGTGCCAGCAGCTTGGCTGTATTCACCGGGGAGCTGTTTTTT.

This sequence joins TRBV27 and TRBJ2-7; D is possibly TRBD2 (5 bases). V shed 2 bases and J shed 2 bases, with 7 bases lying between them. Germline V CDR1 and CDR2: MNHEY, SMNVEV (reference sequence). This CDR3 contains 13 residues. CDR3 protein: CASSLRETYEQYF. DNA for the CDR3: TGTGCCAGCAGTTTAAGGGAGACCTACGAGCAGTACTTC.

The chain employs TRBV18 and TRBJ2-7; 9 nucleotides match TRBD1. Germline CDR1 reads KGHSH; CDR2 reads LQKENI. This CDR3 comprises 17 residues. V dropped 3 bases and J dropped 2; count of bases not matched to a gene: 11. The chain's CDR3 is CASSPPADRGSPYEQYF. CDR3 nucleotides: TGTGCCAGCTCACCTCCGGCGGACAGGGGTTCCCCCTACGAGCAGTACTTC.

This chain joins TRBV19 and TRBJ2-3; a possible D gene is TRBD2 (5 bases). CDR1 is LNHDA, CDR2 SQIVND, per germline (reference sequence). V was trimmed by 3 bases and J by 2 bases, leaving 9 bases between them. The CDR3 runs 14 residues. The CDR3 sequence is CASSIDLATDTQYF. DNA of the CDR3: TGTGCCAGTAGTATTGACCTAGCCACAGATACGCAGTATTTT.

V usage is TRBV18 and J usage is TRBJ2-4, with a possible D match to TRBD2 (5 bases). The CDR3 is 17 residues long. In germline, CDR1 is KGHSH, CDR2 LQKENI. With 3 bases removed from V and 4 bases from J, the gap between germline ends came to 19 bases. CDR3 DNA sequence: TGTGCCAGCTCACCTTTACCGGGAACCCGAGGAAAAAACATTCAGTACTTC. This sequence encodes CASSPLPGTRGKNIQYF.